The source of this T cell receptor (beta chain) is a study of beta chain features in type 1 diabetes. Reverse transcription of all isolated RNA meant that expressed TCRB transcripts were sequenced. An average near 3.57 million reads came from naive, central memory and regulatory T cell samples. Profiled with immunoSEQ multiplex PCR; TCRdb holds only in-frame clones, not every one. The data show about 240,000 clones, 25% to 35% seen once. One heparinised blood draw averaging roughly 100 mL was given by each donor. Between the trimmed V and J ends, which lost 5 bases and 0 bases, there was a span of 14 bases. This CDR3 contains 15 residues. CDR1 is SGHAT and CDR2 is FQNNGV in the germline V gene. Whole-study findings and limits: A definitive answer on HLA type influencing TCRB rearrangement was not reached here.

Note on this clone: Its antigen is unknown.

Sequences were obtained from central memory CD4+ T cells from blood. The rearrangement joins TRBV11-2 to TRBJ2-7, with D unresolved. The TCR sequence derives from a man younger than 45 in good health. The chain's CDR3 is CASSPLVLSSYEQYF. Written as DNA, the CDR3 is TGTGCCAGCAGCCCCCTAGTTCTCAGCTCCTACGAGCAGTACTTC.